Included here is one TCR beta chain sequence, with context. Its antigen is undetermined. Clones were sequenced by immunoSEQ multiplex PCR, and TCRdb holds only the in-frame ones, with some missing. The table includes 50,000 to 65,000 clones, around 90% detected once. These data come from a study of PD-1 blockade in classical Hodgkin lymphoma. Study in general: Nivolumab dosed at 3 mg/kg went to patients intravenously every 2 weeks.

Overall study results and limits: Those patients who began receiving nivolumab less than 1 year after ASCT had lower diversity, and they were excluded. Significantly greater TCR diversity emerged by C4D1 in CD4+ cells but not CD8+ cells.

All patients relapsed after autologous stem cell transplantation, and brentuximab vedotin exposure varied. The sequence was obtained from a human donor with classical Hodgkin lymphoma. Here the sequenced sample was peripheral blood mononuclear cells (PBMCs), taken before the second cycle of nivolumab.

In DNA form, the CDR3 reads TGTGCCAGCAGTGAATACCGGGGACAGGGGCTTCGCTCTGGAAACACCATATATTTT. It codes for CASSEYRGQGLRSGNTIYF. The chain uses TRBV6-1 and TRBJ1-3; 10 bases are a match to TRBD1. This CDR3 has 19 amino acids. Germline trimming cut 2 bases from V and 0 bases from J; bases unmatched to any gene: 10. Per the germline V gene, CDR1 is MNHNS and CDR2 is SASEGT.